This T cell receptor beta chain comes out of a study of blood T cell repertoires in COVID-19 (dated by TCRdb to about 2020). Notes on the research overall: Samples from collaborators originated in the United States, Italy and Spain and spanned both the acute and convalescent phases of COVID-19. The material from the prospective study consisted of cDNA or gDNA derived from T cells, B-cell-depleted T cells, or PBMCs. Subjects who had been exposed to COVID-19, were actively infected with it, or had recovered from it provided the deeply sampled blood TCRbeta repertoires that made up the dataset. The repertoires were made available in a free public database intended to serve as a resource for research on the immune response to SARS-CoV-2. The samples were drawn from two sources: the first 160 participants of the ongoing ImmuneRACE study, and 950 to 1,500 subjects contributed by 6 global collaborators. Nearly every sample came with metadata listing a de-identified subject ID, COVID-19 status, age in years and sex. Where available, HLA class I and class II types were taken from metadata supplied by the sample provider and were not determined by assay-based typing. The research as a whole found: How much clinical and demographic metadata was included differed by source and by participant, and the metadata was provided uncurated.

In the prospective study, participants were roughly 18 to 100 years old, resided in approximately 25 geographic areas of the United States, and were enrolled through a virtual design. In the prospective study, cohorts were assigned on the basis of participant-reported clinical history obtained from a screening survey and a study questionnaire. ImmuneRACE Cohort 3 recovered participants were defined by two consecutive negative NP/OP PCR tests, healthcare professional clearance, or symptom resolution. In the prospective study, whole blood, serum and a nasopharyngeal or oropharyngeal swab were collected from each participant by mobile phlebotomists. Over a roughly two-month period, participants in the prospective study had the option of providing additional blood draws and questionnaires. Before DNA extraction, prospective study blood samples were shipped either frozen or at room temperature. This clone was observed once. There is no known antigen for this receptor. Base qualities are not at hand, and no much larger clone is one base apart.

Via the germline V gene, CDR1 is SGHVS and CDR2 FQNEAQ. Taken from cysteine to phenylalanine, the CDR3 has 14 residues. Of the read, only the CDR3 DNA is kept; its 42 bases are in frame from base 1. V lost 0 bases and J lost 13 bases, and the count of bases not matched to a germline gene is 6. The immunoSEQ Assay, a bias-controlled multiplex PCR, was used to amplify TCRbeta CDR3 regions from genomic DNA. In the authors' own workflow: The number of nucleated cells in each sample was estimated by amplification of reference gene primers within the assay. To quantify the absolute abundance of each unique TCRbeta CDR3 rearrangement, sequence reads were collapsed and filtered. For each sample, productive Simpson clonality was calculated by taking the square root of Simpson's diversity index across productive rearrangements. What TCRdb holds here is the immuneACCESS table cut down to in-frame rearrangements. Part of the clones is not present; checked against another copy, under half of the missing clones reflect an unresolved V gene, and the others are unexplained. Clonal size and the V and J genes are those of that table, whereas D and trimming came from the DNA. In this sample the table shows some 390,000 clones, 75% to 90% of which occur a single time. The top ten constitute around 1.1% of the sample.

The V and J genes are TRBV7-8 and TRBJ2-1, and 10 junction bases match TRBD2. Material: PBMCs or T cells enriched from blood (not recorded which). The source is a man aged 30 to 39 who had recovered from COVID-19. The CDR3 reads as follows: CASSLAPSGSSQFF. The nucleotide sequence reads TGTGCCAGCAGCTTAGCGCCTAGCGGGAGTTCCCAGTTCTTC.